The 30 T cell receptor beta chains given below trace back to one sample, sequenced in a study of blood T cell repertoires in COVID-19. Sequenced by immunoSEQ multiplex PCR; TCRdb stores in-frame clones only, minus some. The repertoire holds over 70,000 clones, with more than 60% as singletons. Sequencing used peripheral blood. These receptors were obtained from a human donor in a cohort sampled during active COVID-19.

This chain connects TRBV5-5 to TRBJ1-2; 8 nucleotides line up with TRBD1. The V gene's germline CDR1 is SGHKS and CDR2 YYEKEE (reference sequence). CDR3 length: 17 amino acids. V was clipped by 0 bases and J by 0 bases; unmatched bases: 7. CDR3 sequence: CASSLGRTGRANYGYTF. CDR3 nucleotide sequence: TGTGCCAGCAGCTTGGGGAGGACAGGGAGAGCTAACTATGGCTACACCTTC.

The chain combines TRBV6-2 or TRBV6-3 with TRBJ1-5, with TRBD1 matching 10 bases. In germline, CDR1 is MNHEY, CDR2 SVGEGT. The CDR3 is made up of 17 amino acids. After removal of 2 bases from V and 2 bases from J, the junction contained 6 bases not matched to a gene. CDR3 region: CASSYKDRGGGNQPQHF. CDR3 bases: TGTGCCAGCAGTTACAAGGACAGGGGGGGAGGCAATCAGCCCCAGCATTTT.

This clone appeared a few times. The chain employs TRBV21-1 and TRBJ2-1; the DNA was not compared with TRBD2, the D call given in the table. TRBV21-1 is deemed a pseudogene. CDR3 size: 19 residues. The CDR3 DNA reads as TGTGCCAGCAGCATACCTCCGGGGTTTACAGAGAGCTCCTACAATGAGCAGTTCTTC. It translates to CASSIPPGFTESSYNEQFF.

This clone was counted a single time. V gene TRBV27 combines with J gene TRBJ1-5; 10 nucleotides line up with TRBD1. The CDR3 totals 17 residues. Trimming removed 2 bases from V and 3 bases from J; junction bases left unmatched: 7. CDR1 is MNHEY, CDR2 SMNVEV, per germline (reference sequence). CDR3 nucleotides: TGTGCCAGCAGTTTAGGGGACAGGGGATGGGACAATCAGCCCCAGCATTTT. Translated: CASSLGDRGWDNQPQHF.

The chain links TRBV7-3 to TRBJ2-2; 12 bases line up with TRBD1. Per germline, CDR1 SGHTA and CDR2 FQGTGA. V dropped 3 bases and J dropped 6; count of bases not matched to a gene: 8. The CDR3 sequence is 17 residues long. This CDR3 reads CASSFGPGQGAAGELFF. The CDR3 DNA reads as TGTGCCAGCAGCTTTGGGCCGGGACAGGGGGCGGCCGGGGAGCTGTTTTTT.

This clone occurred many times. This chain links TRBV5-5 with TRBJ1-1, with TRBD1 identical over 8 bases. CDR1 and CDR2 (germline): SGHKS, YYEKEE (reference sequence). The CDR3 covers 14 residues. Germline trimming cut 4 bases from V and 3 bases from J; bases unmatched to any gene: 5. DNA of the CDR3: TGTGCCAGCAGCCCGACAGGGGCGGACACTGAAGCTTTCTTT. This sequence encodes CASSPTGADTEAFF.

The chain combines TRBV19 with TRBJ2-3; 9 nucleotides agree with TRBD2. Trimming removed 3 bases from V and 1 base from J; junction bases left unmatched: 5. CDR1 and CDR2 (germline): LNHDA, SQIVND (reference sequence). This CDR3 spans 16 amino acids. This CDR3 reads CASSILTSGGTDTQYF. The DNA of the CDR3 is TGTGCCAGTAGTATTCTGACTAGCGGTGGCACAGATACGCAGTATTTT.

The chain joins TRBV6-2 or TRBV6-3 to TRBJ2-7; TRBD2 matches at 14 bases. Germline loops: CDR1 MNHEY, CDR2 SVGEGT. Germline trimming cut 4 bases from V and 4 bases from J; bases unmatched to any gene: 3. The CDR3 length is 15 residues. Written as DNA, the CDR3 is TGTGCCAGCAGTTGGACTAGCGGGAGGTGGTACGAGCAGTACTTC. This gives the protein CASSWTSGRWYEQYF.

The V and J genes are TRBV3-1 (or the pseudogene TRBV3-2) and TRBJ2-5; the match to TRBD2 covers 8 bases. From germline, CDR1 is LGHDT and CDR2 YNNKEL (reference sequence). J lost 2 bases, V lost 4 bases, and 21 bases had no gene match. There are 20 residues in the CDR3. The CDR3 nucleotides are TGTGCCAGCAGCCTAAGAGGCCTTCTGCGGAGACTAGCGTGTCAAGAGACCCAGTACTTC. This gives the protein CASSLRGLLRRLACQETQYF.

The J gene is TRBJ1-5, the V gene TRBV18; no clear D. This CDR3 is 14 amino acids long. The germline V gene has CDR1 KGHSH and CDR2 LQKENI. V was pared by 1 base and J by 7 bases, with 11 bases between. The CDR3 here is CASSPRPGQQPQHF. The CDR3 DNA reads as TGTGCCAGCTCACCACGTCCTGGGCAGCAGCCCCAGCATTTT. The variable domain in full, with the rest retrieved from reference TRBV18 and TRBJ1-5, is NAGVMQNPRHLVRRRGQEARLRCSPMKGHSHVYWYRQLPEEGLKFMVYLQKENIIDESGMPKERFSAEFPKEGPSILRIQQVVRGDSAAYFCASSPRPGQQPQHFGDGTRLSIL.

The chain couples TRBV5-1 to TRBJ2-7, with 10 nucleotides matching TRBD2. Germline CDR1 reads SGHRS; CDR2 reads YFSETQ. The J segment lost 5 bases and the V segment lost 0 bases, leaving 5 bases of the junction unmatched. The CDR3 is made up of 15 amino acids. Here the CDR3 reads CASSLAVAGGDEQYF. CDR3 bases: TGCGCCAGCAGCTTGGCCGTAGCGGGAGGCGACGAGCAGTACTTC.

The chain has TRBV19 and TRBJ2-1; 9 bases agree with TRBD2. Trimming cost V 2 bases and J 13 bases; bases outside gene matches: 12. Germline V gene data show CDR1 as LNHDA and CDR2 as SQIVND (reference sequence). This CDR3 contains 15 residues. CDR3 sequence: CASSILGREGLGQFF. Written as DNA, the CDR3 is TGTGCCAGTAGTATATTGGGGCGGGAGGGCCTAGGTCAGTTCTTC.

The chain is built from TRBV12-5 and TRBJ2-1; D is possibly TRBD2 (6 bases). Deletions cut 5 bases from V and 10 bases from J, with 15 bases between. Germline loops: CDR1 LGHNT, CDR2 FRNRAP. CDR3 size: 13 residues. The CDR3 DNA sequence: TGTGCTAGTGGTCCACAATGGGACTCAGAGCAGTTCTTC. Its protein is CASGPQWDSEQFF.

This clone came up once. This chain connects TRBV28 to TRBJ2-7; 11 bases line up with TRBD2. V shed 5 bases and J 5 bases; nucleotides not matched to a gene: 8. The CDR3 totals 15 residues. Looked up from germline, CDR1 is MDHEN and CDR2 is SYDVKM. The CDR3 coding sequence is TGTGCCAGCAGTCAAACTAGCGGGAGACGCGACGAGCAGTACTTC. Protein sequence: CASSQTSGRRDEQYF. The entire variable domain, with the rest obtained from reference TRBV28 and TRBJ2-7, is as follows: DVKVTQSSRYLVKRTGEKVFLECVQDMDHENMFWYRQDPGLGLRLIYFSYDVKMKEKGDIPEGYSVSREKKERFSLILESASTNQTSMYLCASSQTSGRRDEQYFGPGTRLTVT.

V usage is TRBV18 and J usage is TRBJ2-1; perhaps TRBD1 as D (5 bases). Trimming removed 5 bases at V and 5 bases at J, with 28 bases between. Germline CDR1 and CDR2: KGHSH and LQKENI. The CDR3 is 19 amino acids. The CDR3 nucleotides are TGTGCCAGCTCAAGAGAGTCCCAGACAGTTTGGGTATTGGACAATGAGCAGTTCTTC. Amino acid sequence: CASSRESQTVWVLDNEQFF. Full variable domain (remainder filled in from reference TRBV18 and TRBJ2-1): NAGVMQNPRHLVRRRGQEARLRCSPMKGHSHVYWYRQLPEEGLKFMVYLQKENIIDESGMPKERFSAEFPKEGPSILRIQQVVRGDSAAYFCASSRESQTVWVLDNEQFFGPGTRLTVL.

The chain links TRBV19 to TRBJ1-2; tentatively, D is TRBD1 (6 bases). The germline CDR1 and CDR2 sequences are LNHDA and SQIVND (reference sequence). The V gene lost 10 bases and the J gene lost 7 bases, with 19 bases spanning the gap. This CDR3 is 13 amino acids long. CDR3 residues: CATSPGTNIGYTF. The DNA of the CDR3 is TGTGCCACCTCCCCCGGGACAAATATTGGCTACACCTTC.

V gene TRBV10-1 combines with J gene TRBJ2-7; perhaps TRBD2 as D (5 bases). Trimming removed 9 bases from V and 7 bases from J, with 22 bases in between. The CDR3 sequence is 14 residues long. The germline V gene has CDR1 WNHNN and CDR2 SYGVQD (reference sequence). This CDR3 is CASFQTFRGWEQYF. The CDR3 DNA reads TGCGCCAGTTTTCAGACGTTTCGGGGATGGGAGCAGTACTTC.

This chain joins TRBV5-1 and TRBJ2-5, with D maybe TRBD1 (5 bases). CDR1 and CDR2 (germline): SGHRS, YFSETQ. V was trimmed by 5 bases and J by 2 bases, leaving 13 bases between them. The CDR3 loop spans 14 amino acids. The CDR3 nucleotides read TGCGCCAGCAGGAAGACAGAAGGTCAAGAGACCCAGTACTTC. Residues: CASRKTEGQETQYF.

The chain uses TRBV11-1 and TRBJ1-5, with D maybe TRBD1 (5 bases). The CDR3 spans 15 residues. V was cut by 5 bases and J by 0 bases, with 11 bases left in between. Per the germline V gene, CDR1 is SGHAT and CDR2 is FQDESV (reference sequence). The CDR3 DNA reads TGTGCCAGCAGCCGACAGCCCTATAGCAATCAGCCCCAGCATTTT. Amino acids: CASSRQPYSNQPQHF.

This clone was seen once. The CDR3 sequence: CAWSWSGGPDTQYF. DNA for the CDR3: TGTGCCTGGAGTTGGTCGGGAGGGCCAGATACGCAGTATTTT. The chain recombines TRBV30 with TRBJ2-3; 8 bases are shared with TRBD2. The CDR3 extends over 14 amino acids. The V segment lost 2 bases and the J segment 4 bases; nucleotides outside the gene matches: 5. Germline CDR1 is GTSNPN and CDR2 is SVGIG (reference sequence).

The rearrangement uses TRBV7-3 and TRBJ2-1; perhaps TRBD2 as D (6 bases). Trimming took 5 bases from V and 3 from J, leaving 11 bases between them. Germline V gene data show CDR1 as SGHTA and CDR2 as FQGTGA. This CDR3 has 14 amino acids. This CDR3 reads CASSPGLNYNEQFF. The CDR3 DNA is TGTGCCAGCAGCCCGGGACTCAACTACAATGAGCAGTTCTTC.

This chain uses TRBV28 with TRBJ1-5; D uncertain. Germline loops: CDR1 MDHEN, CDR2 SYDVKM. The CDR3 sequence is 16 residues long. The V gene lost 6 bases and the J gene lost 0 bases, with 15 bases spanning the gap. The CDR3 region has the DNA TGTGCCAGCAGGTCCCTCCGAAGGAGTAGCAATCAGCCCCAGCATTTT. It translates to CASRSLRRSSNQPQHF.

The chain carries TRBV28 and TRBJ2-7, with D possibly matching TRBD1 (6 bases). Germline values: CDR1 MDHEN, CDR2 SYDVKM. CDR3 length equals 13 residues. The germline V and J ends were trimmed by 6 bases and 4 bases, with 13 bases remaining between them. The CDR3: CASRIQGRYEQYF. Written as DNA, the CDR3 is TGTGCCAGCAGAATACAGGGTAGATACGAGCAGTACTTC.

The table lists this clone with a few counts. The V call is TRBV7-3, the J call TRBJ2-1, with TRBD2 identical over 9 bases. Germline V lookup: CDR1 SGHTA, CDR2 FQGTGA. The V and J ends lost 1 base and 4 bases, in that order; junction bases with no gene match: 2. The CDR3 spans 15 residues. The CDR3 coding sequence is TGTGCCAGCAGCTTAATGCGGGAGGGGTACAATGAGCAGTTCTTC. Translated, it gives CASSLMREGYNEQFF.

The chain carries TRBV7-2 and TRBJ2-5; D is unresolved. This CDR3 spans 14 amino acids. Trimming took 2 bases from V and 1 from J, leaving 8 bases between them. CDR1 and CDR2 from the germline V gene are SGHTA and FQGNSA. Here the CDR3 reads CASSLRRFQETQYF. DNA of the CDR3: TGTGCCAGCAGCTTAAGGCGGTTCCAAGAGACCCAGTACTTC.

CDR3 loop: CASSSGTEVYEQYF. The CDR3 bases are TGTGCCAGCAGTTCCGGGACTGAAGTCTACGAGCAGTACTTC. The V and J genes are TRBV2 and TRBJ2-7; TRBD2 is a possible D gene (6 bases). V shed 5 bases and J shed 3 bases, with 14 bases lying between them. CDR1 is SNHLY and CDR2 is FYNNEI in the germline V gene. This CDR3 has 14 amino acids.

The chain uses TRBV5-1 and TRBJ2-1, with a weak D call TRBD2 (5 bases). This CDR3 has 14 amino acids. Germline V gene lookup returns CDR1 SGHRS and CDR2 YFSETQ. Trimming cost V 4 bases and J 4 bases, with 12 bases left between them. The CDR3 here is CASSLQGRYNEQFF. For the CDR3, the DNA is TGCGCCAGCAGCCTTCAAGGGAGATACAATGAGCAGTTCTTC.

The CDR3 DNA is TGTGCCAGCAGCTTAGCACCCCAGGGGGCTTACGAGCAGTACTTC. Its translation is CASSLAPQGAYEQYF. This chain uses TRBV7-2 with TRBJ2-7, with 8 bases that match TRBD1. Germline CDR1 SGHTA, CDR2 FQGNSA. The CDR3 runs 15 residues. V lost 0 bases and J lost 4; bases outside the gene matches: 5. The full variable domain, rest sourced from reference TRBV7-2 and TRBJ2-7, is GAGVSQSPSNKVTEKGKDVELRCDPISGHTALYWYRQSLGQGLEFLIYFQGNSAPDKSGLPSDRFSAERTGGSVSTLTIQRTQQEDSAVYLCASSLAPQGAYEQYFGPGTRLTVT.

The chain carries TRBV7-2 and TRBJ2-5; 9 bases agree with TRBD2. The CDR3 loop spans 15 amino acids. Per germline, CDR1 SGHTA and CDR2 FQGNSA. V was pared by 4 bases and J by 3 bases, with 6 bases of the junction left unmatched. CDR3 loop: CASSYGLALKETQYF. The CDR3 nucleotides read TGTGCCAGCAGCTACGGACTAGCGCTAAAAGAGACCCAGTACTTC. The full variable domain, rest sourced from reference TRBV7-2 and TRBJ2-5, is GAGVSQSPSNKVTEKGKDVELRCDPISGHTALYWYRQSLGQGLEFLIYFQGNSAPDKSGLPSDRFSAERTGGSVSTLTIQRTQQEDSAVYLCASSYGLALKETQYFGPGTRLLVL.

The V call is TRBV18, the J call TRBJ1-4, with D hard to call. The V gene lost 2 bases and the J gene lost 8 bases, with 21 bases spanning the gap. The CDR3 length is 17 residues. Looked up from germline, CDR1 is KGHSH and CDR2 is LQKENI. The DNA of the CDR3 is TGTGCCAGCTCACCATTAGAGTCGTCCACCAGGCTGGAAAAACTGTTTTTT. The encoded protein is CASSPLESSTRLEKLFF.